Shown below are 8 T cell receptor beta chains from a single sample sequenced in a study of cytomegalovirus exposure and HLA in healthy donors. Primers: 60 Vbeta forward and 13 Jbeta reverse. Measured with immunoSEQ multiplex PCR; TCRdb has only the in-frame clones, and not every one. In total, the table holds roughly 140,000 clones. Input material: PBMCs. These receptors originate from a male donor in good health and CMV-seronegative.

The J gene is TRBJ2-1, the V gene TRBV11-3; 7 nucleotides line up with TRBD2. The CDR3 runs to 16 residues. Per the germline V gene, CDR1 is SGHNT and CDR2 is YENEEA. Losses at the gene ends were 5 bases for V and 7 bases for J; bases not matched to a gene: 14. CDR3 amino acids: CASSPRDYNRSNEQFF. The CDR3 DNA sequence: TGTGCCAGCAGCCCCCGGGACTACAATAGATCAAATGAGCAGTTCTTC.

V is TRBV29-1 and J is TRBJ2-4; TRBD1 might be the D (6 bases). The germline V gene encodes CDR1 SQVTM and CDR2 ANQGSEA. CDR3 length equals 14 residues. Trimming took off 5 bases at V and 2 bases at J, with 13 bases between the two ends. Written as DNA, the CDR3 is TGCAGCGTTTACAGGGATGGAACCAAAAACATTCAGTACTTC. Translation: CSVYRDGTKNIQYF.

The chain joins TRBV30 to TRBJ2-7, with TRBD1 as a possible D gene (5 bases). This CDR3 comprises 13 residues. Germline V gives CDR1 GTSNPN, CDR2 SVGIG (reference sequence). Between the trimmed V and J ends, which lost 3 bases and 3 bases, there was a span of 12 bases. The DNA of the CDR3 is TGTGCCTGGAGAATCCAGGGAAGCTACGAGCAGTACTTC. Its protein product is CAWRIQGSYEQYF.

V usage is TRBV6-6 and J usage is TRBJ1-3, with 7 bases identical to TRBD1. Germline V gives CDR1 MNHNY, CDR2 SVGAGI (reference sequence). The CDR3 consists of 16 residues. V shed 2 bases and J 2 bases; nucleotides not matched to a gene: 6. CDR3 nucleotides: TGTGCCAGCAGTTACATTCAGGGGGGCACTGGAAACACCATATATTTT. The encoded protein is CASSYIQGGTGNTIYF.

The chain joins TRBV11-2 to TRBJ1-6; weak D call: TRBD1 (5 bases). The CDR3 has 16 amino acids. The germline gives CDR1 SGHAT, CDR2 FQNNGV. Trimming stripped 5 bases from V and 7 bases from J, with 18 bases between. CDR3 sequence reads: CASSKNSGLVNSPLHF. The CDR3 DNA is TGTGCCAGCAGCAAAAATTCAGGGCTCGTAAATTCACCCCTCCACTTT.

The rearrangement uses TRBV7-3 and TRBJ2-6, with D perhaps TRBD1 (6 bases). This CDR3 contains 18 residues. Trimming shortened V by 5 bases and J by 0 bases, and 17 bases separated the two germline ends. CDR1 is SGHTA and CDR2 is FQGTGA in the germline V gene. The CDR3 loop reads CASSRGTGPPSGANVLTF. The CDR3 DNA reads as TGTGCCAGCAGCCGCGGTACAGGGCCGCCCTCTGGGGCCAACGTCCTGACTTTC.

The chain is built from TRBV7-9 and TRBJ2-7, with D possibly matching TRBD2 (5 bases). The CDR3 spans 14 residues. V shed 3 bases and J shed 2 bases, with 11 bases lying between them. Germline CDR1 is SEHNR and CDR2 is FQNEAQ (reference sequence). Written as DNA, the CDR3 is TGTGCCAGCAGCTTTTTGCCGGGAACCTACGAGCAGTACTTC. As protein: CASSFLPGTYEQYF.

The rearrangement uses TRBV6-5 and TRBJ2-7, with D tentatively TRBD1 (5 bases). The V gene's germline CDR1 is MNHEY and CDR2 SVGAGI. This CDR3 has 11 residues. The germline V and J ends were trimmed by 10 bases and 0 bases, with 7 bases remaining between them. DNA for the CDR3: TGTGCCACCAGGGCCTCCTACGAGCAGTACTTC. Encoded protein: CATRASYEQYF.